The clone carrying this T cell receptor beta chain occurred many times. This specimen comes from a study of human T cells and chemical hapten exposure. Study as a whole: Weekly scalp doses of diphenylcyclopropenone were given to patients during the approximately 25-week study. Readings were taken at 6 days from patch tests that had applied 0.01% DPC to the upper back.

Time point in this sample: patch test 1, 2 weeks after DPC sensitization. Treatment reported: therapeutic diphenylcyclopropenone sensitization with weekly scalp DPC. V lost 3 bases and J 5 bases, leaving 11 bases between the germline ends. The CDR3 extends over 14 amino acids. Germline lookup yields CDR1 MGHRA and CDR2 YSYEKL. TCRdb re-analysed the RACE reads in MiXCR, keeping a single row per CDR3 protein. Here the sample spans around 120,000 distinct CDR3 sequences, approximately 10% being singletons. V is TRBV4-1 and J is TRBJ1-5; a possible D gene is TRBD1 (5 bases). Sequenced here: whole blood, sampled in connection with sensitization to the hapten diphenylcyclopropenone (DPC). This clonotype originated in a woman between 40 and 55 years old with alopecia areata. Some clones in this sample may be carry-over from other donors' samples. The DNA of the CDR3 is TGCGCCAGCAGCCAGACAGAAATCGATCAGCCCCAGCATTTT. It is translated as CASSQTEIDQPQHF.